The rows below give T cell receptor beta chains drawn from one sample of a study of shared clonotypes between healthy human individuals. Profiling relied on immunoSEQ multiplex PCR, and the TCRdb table lists in-frame clones only, not all of them. In the table there are about 1.5 million clones, approximately 98% of which are singletons. Sequenced sample: naive CD4+ T cells sorted from blood. These receptors all come from a young man in good health. Both conserved end residues are trimmed from each CDR3. Fields, in order: V gene, D gene, J gene, CDR3 protein. The D gene is left open where the match is weak.

v_call: TRBV4-3
d_call: NA
j_call: TRBJ2-2
cdr3_aa: ASSPMTRSTGELF

v_call: TRBV2
d_call: NA
j_call: TRBJ1-5
cdr3_aa: ASQGYSNQPQH

v_call: TRBV9
d_call: NA
j_call: TRBJ2-2
cdr3_aa: ATQAGITGELF

v_call: TRBV4-1
d_call: NA
j_call: TRBJ2-7
cdr3_aa: ASSRRETYEQY

v_call: TRBV14
d_call: NA
j_call: TRBJ1-1
cdr3_aa: ASSQEMNTEAF

v_call: TRBV18
d_call: NA
j_call: TRBJ1-1
cdr3_aa: ASSPGDLDTEAF

v_call: TRBV11-2
d_call: TRBD1
j_call: TRBJ1-2
cdr3_aa: ASSGWGDRGRRDYGYT

v_call: TRBV10-3
d_call: TRBD1
j_call: TRBJ1-5
cdr3_aa: AIRGTAVDQPQH

v_call: TRBV10-3
d_call: NA
j_call: TRBJ2-3
cdr3_aa: AINGPRTDTQY

v_call: TRBV7-2
d_call: NA
j_call: TRBJ2-1
cdr3_aa: ASSWSSYNEQF

v_call: TRBV30
d_call: NA
j_call: TRBJ2-1
cdr3_aa: AWSTVRKTALSYNEQF

v_call: TRBV5-4
d_call: NA
j_call: TRBJ2-7
cdr3_aa: ASSLGVARSYEQY

v_call: TRBV12-5
d_call: TRBD1
j_call: TRBJ2-2
cdr3_aa: ASGLALDRDANTGELF

v_call: TRBV7-9
d_call: TRBD2
j_call: TRBJ2-2
cdr3_aa: ASSRSPGTSNTGELF

v_call: TRBV29-1
d_call: TRBD2
j_call: TRBJ2-7
cdr3_aa: SVAEAGVGEQY

v_call: TRBV5-1
d_call: TRBD1
j_call: TRBJ2-7
cdr3_aa: ASSLPRQGERSYEQY

v_call: TRBV6-1
d_call: NA
j_call: TRBJ2-3
cdr3_aa: ASSEERVDTQY

v_call: TRBV27
d_call: NA
j_call: TRBJ1-5
cdr3_aa: ASSNAAGQPQH

v_call: TRBV30
d_call: TRBD2
j_call: TRBJ2-3
cdr3_aa: AVTGTSGRGSDTQY

v_call: TRBV11-2
d_call: NA
j_call: TRBJ2-7
cdr3_aa: ASSSRTWVGSYEQY

v_call: TRBV10-1
d_call: TRBD1
j_call: TRBJ1-5
cdr3_aa: ASTLHDRGPQPQH

v_call: TRBV4-1
d_call: NA
j_call: TRBJ2-2
cdr3_aa: ASSLVFGELF

v_call: TRBV28
d_call: NA
j_call: TRBJ1-4
cdr3_aa: ASSFEGRTNEKLF

v_call: TRBV27
d_call: NA
j_call: TRBJ2-7
cdr3_aa: ASSDGPKYEQY

v_call: TRBV11-2
d_call: TRBD1
j_call: TRBJ2-7
cdr3_aa: ASSSNRDREVEQY

v_call: TRBV9
d_call: NA
j_call: TRBJ1-1
cdr3_aa: ASSVTPWGSPTEAF

v_call: TRBV2
d_call: NA
j_call: TRBJ1-1
cdr3_aa: ASSEEAPTEAF

v_call: TRBV10-2
d_call: NA
j_call: TRBJ2-4
cdr3_aa: ASSESPGNIQY

v_call: TRBV5-1
d_call: TRBD2
j_call: TRBJ2-7
cdr3_aa: ASSFLAELAEQY

v_call: TRBV28
d_call: TRBD2
j_call: TRBJ2-1
cdr3_aa: ASRPLGGGYNEQF

v_call: TRBV11-2
d_call: NA
j_call: TRBJ2-3
cdr3_aa: ASSLRSGTDTQY

v_call: TRBV28
d_call: NA
j_call: TRBJ1-2
cdr3_aa: ASSGTRRYYGYT

v_call: TRBV5-5
d_call: NA
j_call: TRBJ2-3
cdr3_aa: ASSLGVPPKDTQY

v_call: TRBV7-2
d_call: NA
j_call: TRBJ1-1
cdr3_aa: ASSFGHLNTEAF

v_call: TRBV7-2
d_call: NA
j_call: TRBJ2-5
cdr3_aa: ASSLDPTGRLQY

v_call: TRBV5-1
d_call: NA
j_call: TRBJ1-2
cdr3_aa: ASSVSLDRGYT

v_call: TRBV21-1
d_call: NA
j_call: TRBJ2-7
cdr3_aa: ASSRSGRRSSYEQY

v_call: TRBV18
d_call: NA
j_call: TRBJ2-3
cdr3_aa: ASSPGGRDLGTQY

v_call: TRBV9
d_call: NA
j_call: TRBJ2-1
cdr3_aa: ASSVDPRSLGEQF

v_call: TRBV28
d_call: TRBD2
j_call: TRBJ2-7
cdr3_aa: ASSPRLAGGFEQY

v_call: TRBV10-1
d_call: TRBD2
j_call: TRBJ2-3
cdr3_aa: ASSGRLAASTDTQY

v_call: TRBV6-1
d_call: NA
j_call: TRBJ2-5
cdr3_aa: ASSLGRETQY

v_call: TRBV5-1
d_call: NA
j_call: TRBJ2-3
cdr3_aa: ASSPNMADTQY

v_call: TRBV18
d_call: NA
j_call: TRBJ1-4
cdr3_aa: ASSPRGRGEEKLF

v_call: TRBV25-1
d_call: TRBD1
j_call: TRBJ1-2
cdr3_aa: ASSSLGDSYGYT